This TCR beta chain emerged from a study of T cell repertoires in cytomegalovirus infection. TCRdb used MiXCR to reprocess the reads, holding one entry per CDR3 protein. The table lists approximately 750,000 distinct CDR3 sequences, 35% of them singletons. This CDR3 contains 17 residues. Losses at the gene ends were 3 bases for V and 2 bases for J; bases not matched to a gene: 8. CDR1 and CDR2 (germline): SGHKS, YYEKEE (reference sequence). V usage is TRBV5-5 and J usage is TRBJ1-3; 10 bases align to TRBD1. The sequencing sample was made of PBMCs. The receptor was derived from a human donor in good health (CMV status not recorded). Some clones in this sample may be carry-over from other donors' samples. The CDR3, as DNA: TGTGCCAGCAGCTACCATGACAGGGGGCCTGCTGGAAACACCATATATTTT. Translating it yields CASSYHDRGPAGNTIYF.